What follows is one TCR beta chain and its context. What antigen it recognizes has not been identified. No base quality information exists; no much larger clone differs at one position. At the junction V is shortened by 5 bases and J by 2 bases, with 10 bases in between. The germline V gene encodes CDR1 SQVTM and CDR2 ANQGSEA. From cysteine to phenylalanine, the CDR3 is 13 amino acids long. Left in the record is the CDR3 DNA by itself, 39 bases read in frame from the first base. These data come from a study of graft-versus-host responses after intestinal transplantation (dated by TCRdb to the early 2020s). In the study overall: Recipients received multivisceral, liver-intestinal, or isolated intestinal transplants. Bulk TCR-beta CDR3 sequencing was used to track graft-versus-host and host-versus-graft alloreactive T cell clones in the graft, circulation and bone marrow after intestinal transplantation. A peak of at least 4% donor T cells among recipient peripheral blood mononuclear cells was the definition used for donor T cell macrochimerism. A cohort of 24 intestinal transplant recipients, including one retransplant, was enrolled, and a few patients lacking pretransplant specimens were excluded. To identify alloreactive clones, pre-transplant mixed lymphocyte reaction products were sequenced and then compared with unstimulated pre-transplant donor and recipient T cells. Rather than being sequenced by the commercial service, samples from a few later patients were sequenced in-house on an Illumina MiSeq and processed with MiXCR. Anti-thymocyte globulin induction was given to all recipients, followed by maintenance tacrolimus and steroids for about 3 years. Findings and caveats that apply to the study as a whole: Patients with donor T cell macrochimerism had high GvH to HvG T cell clonal ratios in their allografts. Early after transplant, peak levels of circulating GvH clones were found to be associated with declines in HvG clones. GvH clones were detected in recipient bone marrow, and some appeared earlier in ileal mucosa or blood, consistent with an intestinal mucosal origin. The conclusions were limited by the relatively low number and heterogeneity of the intestinal transplant patients.

Library construction relied on the immunoSEQ multiplex PCR assay. In most patients, genomic DNA was isolated using the Qiagen DNeasy Blood and Tissue Kit and sent frozen to Adaptive Biotechnologies for TCR sequencing. For most patients, high-throughput TCR-beta CDR3 sequencing of genomic DNA was performed by Adaptive Biotechnologies. Per the original workflow: TCR sequencing data for around 20 patients were retrieved from Adaptive's ImmunoSEQ software; three other patients were processed with MiXCR and VDJtools. To correct CD4 versus CD8 sorting errors, sequences present in both subsets at a frequency ratio below 5:1 were removed. CDR3 nucleotide sequences shared between donor and recipient were removed because their origin could not be assigned. At least 2-fold expansion over unstimulated cells and a minimum CFSE-low frequency of 0.002% (template counts) or 0.001% (read counts) were required for clones to be classified as alloreactive. Mappable clones were those detected in sequenced pre-transplant spleen, lymph node, or MLR CFSE-low populations of the donor or recipient. The cumulative frequency of alloreactive clones was calculated as a percentage of all sequences, weighted by copy number. Drawn from immuneACCESS, this table holds only the in-frame rearrangements with V and J called that TCRdb kept. Clones are partly lost; checked studies trace under half to an unresolved V gene and leave the rest unexplained. The V and J calls and clone size are taken from that table; D and trimming were inferred from the DNA. Recorded for this sample are some 90,000 clones; 82% of them occurred a single time. The top ten clones comprise 0.75% to 0.85% of the sample.

The time point label, read with the paper, signifies: cells obtained before transplantation from donor or recipient. CD3+CD4+ and CD3+CD8+ populations were FACS-sorted from unstimulated pre-transplant donor and recipient cells taken from spleen or lymph nodes. This receptor was identified in a human donor who received an intestinal transplant. The rearrangement combines TRBV29-1 with TRBJ2-1, with no reliable assignment of the D segment. The sample in question was unstimulated CD4+ T cells sorted from spleen or lymph node cells, obtained before intestinal transplant. The bases are TGCAGCGTTTCAGGTGACACCTACAATGAGCAGTTCTTC. Protein translation: CSVSGDTYNEQFF.